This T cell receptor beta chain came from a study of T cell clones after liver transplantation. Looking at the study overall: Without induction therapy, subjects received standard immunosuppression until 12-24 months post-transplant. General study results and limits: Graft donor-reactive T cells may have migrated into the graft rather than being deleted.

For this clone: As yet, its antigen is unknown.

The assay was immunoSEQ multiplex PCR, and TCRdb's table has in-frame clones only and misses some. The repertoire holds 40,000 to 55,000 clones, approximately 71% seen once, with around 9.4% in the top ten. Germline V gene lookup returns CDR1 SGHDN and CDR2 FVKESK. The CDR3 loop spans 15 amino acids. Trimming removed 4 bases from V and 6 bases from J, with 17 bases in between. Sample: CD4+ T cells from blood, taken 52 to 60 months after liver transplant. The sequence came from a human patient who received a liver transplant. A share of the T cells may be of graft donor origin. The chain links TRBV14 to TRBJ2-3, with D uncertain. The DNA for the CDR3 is TGTGCCAGCAGCCTTCCTCTCGCTGGCGTGGATACGCAGTATTTT. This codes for CASSLPLAGVDTQYF.